The rows below give T cell receptor beta chains drawn from one sample of a study of blood T cell repertoires in COVID-19. Produced via immunoSEQ multiplex PCR; TCRdb's table is partial and in-frame only. The repertoire includes 390,000 or so clones, 75% to 90% of them detected once, and over 1.1% sits in the top ten. The source material was peripheral blood. These receptors were collected from a woman aged 30 to 39 with active or convalescent COVID-19. Both conserved end residues are part of each CDR3. D genes are given only for firm matches. Clone size, where shown, is once, few, many, or a class for clones that have expanded.

once	TRBD2	TRBV3-1/TRBV3-2	TRBJ2-7	CASSQPILTSGGARAGEQYF	TGTGCCAGCAGCCAACCAATTCTGACTAGCGGGGGGGCCCGAGCAGGCGAGCAGTACTTC
NA	NA	TRBV3-1/TRBV3-2	TRBJ2-7	CASSQGLRPYEQYF	TGTGCCAGCAGCCAAGGTTTGAGGCCGTACGAGCAGTACTTC
NA	NA	TRBV3-1/TRBV3-2	TRBJ2-3	CASSQGGSESTDTQYF	TGTGCCAGCAGCCAAGGCGGAAGCGAGAGCACAGATACGCAGTATTTT
NA	NA	TRBV5-6	TRBJ1-2	CASSPPQARAYGYTF	TGTGCCAGCAGCCCCCCCCAGGCACGCGCCTATGGCTACACCTTC
NA	TRBD1	TRBV27	TRBJ1-5	CASSSTDRGVGQPQHF	TGTGCCAGCAGTTCCACCGACAGGGGGGTTGGCCAGCCCCAGCATTTT
NA	NA	TRBV6-5	TRBJ1-1	CASIGVGTEAFF	TGTGCCAGCATAGGGGTCGGCACTGAAGCTTTCTTT
NA	TRBD1	TRBV4-2	TRBJ2-5	CASSQVGEPRGETQYF	TGTGCCAGCAGCCAAGTAGGGGAACCCAGGGGGGAGACCCAGTACTTC
NA	TRBD2	TRBV11-3	TRBJ2-1	CASSRTSGIGEQFF	TGTGCCAGCAGCCGGACTAGCGGGATTGGTGAGCAGTTCTTC
NA	TRBD1	TRBV4-1	TRBJ2-7	CASSQNLPGQGSYEQYF	TGCGCCAGCAGCCAAAACCTACCGGGACAGGGTTCCTACGAGCAGTACTTC
NA	TRBD1	TRBV3-1/TRBV3-2	TRBJ1-1	CASSPRQGGTTEAFF	TGTGCCAGCAGCCCTCGACAGGGGGGGACCACTGAAGCTTTCTTT
NA	NA	TRBV6-5	TRBJ2-1	CASSKIQVSDEQFF	TGTGCCAGCAGTAAAATACAGGTTTCGGATGAGCAGTTCTTC
NA	NA	TRBV4-1	TRBJ1-2	CASSQVAASYGYTF	TGCGCCAGCAGCCAAGTGGCTGCCTCCTATGGCTACACCTTC
NA	NA	TRBV25-1	TRBJ1-1	CASSESAAVIAFF	TGTGCCAGCAGTGAATCGGCAGCGGTGATAGCTTTCTTT
NA	NA	TRBV11-3	TRBJ2-2	CASSLDGPGELFF	TGTGCCAGCAGCTTAGATGGGCCCGGGGAGCTGTTTTTT
NA	NA	TRBV6-5	TRBJ1-1	CASSYQGLGSEAFF	TGTGCCAGCAGTTACCAGGGTCTCGGAAGTGAAGCTTTCTTT
NA	TRBD1	TRBV5-4	TRBJ1-2	CASSWGQINYGYTF	TGTGCCAGCAGCTGGGGACAGATTAACTATGGCTACACCTTC
NA	NA	TRBV24-1	TRBJ1-5	CATSERGNQPQHF	TGTGCCACCAGTGAGAGAGGCAATCAGCCCCAGCATTTT
NA	NA	TRBV19	TRBJ2-7	CASSIGGSYEQYF	TGTGCCAGTAGTATTGGCGGCTCCTACGAGCAGTACTTC
few	TRBD1	TRBV9	TRBJ1-6	CASSVDQGAGSPLHF	TGTGCCAGCAGCGTAGACCAGGGGGCAGGATCACCCCTCCACTTT
NA	NA	TRBV2	TRBJ1-2	CASSGGGAYGYTF	TGTGCCAGCAGTGGAGGGGGTGCTTATGGCTACACCTTC
NA	NA	TRBV4-1	TRBJ1-5	CASSQNQGSNQPQHF	TGCGCCAGCAGCCAAAACCAGGGTAGCAATCAGCCCCAGCATTTT
NA	TRBD1	TRBV5-1	TRBJ1-1	CASSIGTGGEAFF	TGCGCCAGCAGCATCGGGACAGGGGGTGAAGCTTTCTTT
NA	TRBD1	TRBV6-5	TRBJ2-5	CASSQTGTGETQYF	TGTGCCAGCAGCCAGACCGGGACAGGGGAGACCCAGTACTTC
NA	NA	TRBV5-1	TRBJ1-2	CASSAMREYGYTF	TGCGCCAGCAGCGCAATGAGGGAGTATGGCTACACCTTC
NA	NA	TRBV18	TRBJ1-5	CASSRGSDQPQHF	TGTGCCAGCTCCCGAGGTAGCGATCAGCCCCAGCATTTT
NA	NA	TRBV19	TRBJ1-5	CASSITPGGGNQPQHF	TGTGCCAGTAGTATTACCCCTGGAGGGGGCAATCAGCCCCAGCATTTT
NA	NA	TRBV30	TRBJ1-6	CAWSGGFSPLHF	TGTGCCTGGAGCGGCGGTTTTTCACCCCTCCACTTT
NA	TRBD1	TRBV4-1	TRBJ1-5	CASSQDGPRGDQPQHF	TGCGCCAGCAGCCAAGATGGTCCCAGGGGGGATCAGCCCCAGCATTTT
NA	NA	TRBV15	TRBJ1-6	CATSRERWESNSPLHF	TGTGCCACCAGCAGAGAGCGGTGGGAGTCTAATTCACCCCTCCACTTT
once	TRBD2	TRBV19	TRBJ2-1	CASSTGLAGENEQFF	TGTGCCAGTAGTACTGGACTAGCGGGAGAGAATGAGCAGTTCTTC
NA	TRBD2	TRBV10-3	TRBJ2-2	CAITTSGRTGELFF	TGTGCCATCACTACTAGCGGGAGAACCGGGGAGCTGTTTTTT
NA	NA	TRBV11-2	TRBJ2-2	CASSLVGAPGELFF	TGTGCCAGCAGCTTAGTGGGGGCGCCGGGGGAGCTGTTTTTT
NA	NA	TRBV27	TRBJ1-1	CASSTATDRTEAFF	TGTGCCAGCAGTACAGCGACGGACAGAACTGAAGCTTTCTTT